This TCR beta chain is drawn from a study of shared clonotypes between healthy human individuals. At the level of the study: Each donor's CD4 naive and CD4 memory cells filled three plates apiece, CD8 naive two, and CD8 memory one. Whole-study findings and limits: Despite large depth, rarefaction showed incomplete sorted-subset sequencing.

This table comes from immunoSEQ multiplex PCR, and its TCRdb copy is limited to in-frame clones, with some not included. The table includes approximately 2.5 million clones, approximately 93% detected once. Of note for this clone: What it recognizes is unknown.

The germline CDR1 and CDR2 sequences are MNHEY and SMNVEV (reference sequence). V lost 8 bases to trimming and J lost 0 bases, with 15 bases between them. The CDR3 is made up of 15 amino acids. This TCR came from a man between 18 and 29 years old in good health. Some clones in this sample may be carry-over from other donors' samples. The sequencing input was naive CD4+ T cells from PBMCs. The sample's subset: CD45RA+ positively selected. This chain joins TRBV27 and TRBJ2-3; possibly TRBD1 for D (5 bases). The DNA of the CDR3 is TGTGCCAGCCCATGGGGCAGGCCGAGCACAGATACGCAGTATTTT. Protein product: CASPWGRPSTDTQYF.